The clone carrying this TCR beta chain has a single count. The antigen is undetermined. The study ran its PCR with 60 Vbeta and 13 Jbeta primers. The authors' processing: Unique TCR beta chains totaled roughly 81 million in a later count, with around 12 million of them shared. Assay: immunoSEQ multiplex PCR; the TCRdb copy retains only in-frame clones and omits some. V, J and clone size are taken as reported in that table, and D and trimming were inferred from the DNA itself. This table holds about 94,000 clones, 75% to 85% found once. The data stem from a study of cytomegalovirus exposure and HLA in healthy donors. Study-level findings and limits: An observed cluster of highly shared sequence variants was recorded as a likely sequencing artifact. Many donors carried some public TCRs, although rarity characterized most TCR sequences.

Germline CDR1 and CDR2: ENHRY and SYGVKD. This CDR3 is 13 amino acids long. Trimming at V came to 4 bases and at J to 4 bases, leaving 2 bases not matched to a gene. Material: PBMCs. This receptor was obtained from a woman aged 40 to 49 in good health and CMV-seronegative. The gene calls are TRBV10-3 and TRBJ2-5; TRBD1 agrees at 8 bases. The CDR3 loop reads CAISAGGGETQYF. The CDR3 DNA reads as TGTGCCATCAGTGCAGGGGGCGGAGAGACCCAGTACTTC.